This T cell receptor beta chain was captured in a study of radiotherapy plus CTLA-4 blockade in lung cancer. Profiled with immunoSEQ multiplex PCR; TCRdb holds only in-frame clones, not every one. Here the sample spans more than 95,000 clones, roughly 74% being singletons. This CDR3 is 12 amino acids long. The V end lost 6 bases, the J end lost 5 bases, and 10 bases lay between the germline ends. CDR1 is SNHLY, CDR2 FYNNEI, per germline. This receptor was identified in a human donor with non-small cell lung cancer who had a partial response to radiotherapy plus ipilimumab. The sample was peripheral blood, taken from a patient treated with radiotherapy plus ipilimumab. V and J are TRBV2 and TRBJ1-1; D might be TRBD1 (6 bases). CDR3 region: CASRVGTTEAFF. CDR3 sequence (DNA): TGTGCCAGCAGGGTAGGGACAACTGAAGCTTTCTTT.